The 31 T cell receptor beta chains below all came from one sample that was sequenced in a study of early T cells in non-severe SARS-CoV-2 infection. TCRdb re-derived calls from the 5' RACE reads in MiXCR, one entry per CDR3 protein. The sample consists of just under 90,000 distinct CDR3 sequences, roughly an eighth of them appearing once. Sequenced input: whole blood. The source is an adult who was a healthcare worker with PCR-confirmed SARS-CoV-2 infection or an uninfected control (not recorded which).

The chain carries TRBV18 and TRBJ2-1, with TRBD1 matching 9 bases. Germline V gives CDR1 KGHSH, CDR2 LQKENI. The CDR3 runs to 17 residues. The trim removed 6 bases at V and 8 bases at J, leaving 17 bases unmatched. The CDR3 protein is CASSRQLRDRVGHEQFF. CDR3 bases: TGTGCCAGCTCCCGCCAACTCCGGGACAGGGTAGGCCATGAGCAGTTCTTC.

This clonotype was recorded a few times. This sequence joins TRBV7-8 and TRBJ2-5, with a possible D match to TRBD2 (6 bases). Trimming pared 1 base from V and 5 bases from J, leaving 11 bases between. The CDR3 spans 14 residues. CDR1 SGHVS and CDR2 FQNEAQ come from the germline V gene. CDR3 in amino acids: CASSLVAGSETQYF. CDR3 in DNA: TGTGCCAGCAGCTTAGTTGCGGGAAGCGAGACCCAGTACTTC.

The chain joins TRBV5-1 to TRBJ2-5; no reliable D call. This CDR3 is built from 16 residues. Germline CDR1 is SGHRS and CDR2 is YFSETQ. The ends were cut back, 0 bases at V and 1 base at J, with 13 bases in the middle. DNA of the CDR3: TGCGCCAGCAGCTTGGTTGGCACAGACATCCAAGAGACCCAGTACTTC. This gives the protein CASSLVGTDIQETQYF.

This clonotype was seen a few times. The CDR3 DNA reads TGTGCCAGCTCACCGGGGGCGAGGGACACTGAAGCTTTCTTT. Protein: CASSPGARDTEAFF. The chain couples TRBV18 to TRBJ1-1; the D gene is possibly TRBD1 (6 bases). Germline-derived CDR1 and CDR2 are KGHSH and LQKENI. This CDR3 comprises 14 residues. Trimming left V 3 bases short and J 3 bases short, with 11 bases between.

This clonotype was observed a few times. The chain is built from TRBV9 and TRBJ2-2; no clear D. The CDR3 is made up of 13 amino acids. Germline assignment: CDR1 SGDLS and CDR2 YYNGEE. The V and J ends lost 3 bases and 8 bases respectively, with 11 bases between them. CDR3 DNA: TGTGCCAGCAGCGAAGGTTCGGAGGGGGAGCTGTTTTTT. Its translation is CASSEGSEGELFF.

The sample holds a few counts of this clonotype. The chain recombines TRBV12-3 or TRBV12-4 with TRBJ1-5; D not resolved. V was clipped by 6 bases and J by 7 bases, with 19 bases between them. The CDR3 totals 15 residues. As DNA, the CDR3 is TGTGCCAGCAGCCCCCAAATCGGGGTTGGGCAGCCCCAGCATTTT. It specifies CASSPQIGVGQPQHF.

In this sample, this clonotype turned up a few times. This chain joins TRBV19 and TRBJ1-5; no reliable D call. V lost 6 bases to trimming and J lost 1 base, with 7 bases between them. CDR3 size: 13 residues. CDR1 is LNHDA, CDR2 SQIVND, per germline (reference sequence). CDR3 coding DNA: TGTGCCAGTAGGATCAGCAGCAATCAGCCCCAGCATTTT. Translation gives CASRISSNQPQHF.

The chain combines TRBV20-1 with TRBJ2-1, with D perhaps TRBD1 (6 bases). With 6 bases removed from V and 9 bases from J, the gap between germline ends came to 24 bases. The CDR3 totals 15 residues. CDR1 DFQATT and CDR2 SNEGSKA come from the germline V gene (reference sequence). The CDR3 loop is CSASAGVGGWSEQFF. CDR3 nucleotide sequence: TGCAGTGCCTCGGCAGGGGTGGGTGGTTGGAGTGAGCAGTTCTTC.

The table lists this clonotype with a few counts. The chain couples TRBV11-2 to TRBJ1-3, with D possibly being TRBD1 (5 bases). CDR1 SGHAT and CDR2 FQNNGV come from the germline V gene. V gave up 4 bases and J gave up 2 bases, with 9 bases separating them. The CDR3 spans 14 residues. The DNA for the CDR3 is TGTGCCAGCAGCTCCCGGGGGGCTGGAAACACCATATATTTT. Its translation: CASSSRGAGNTIYF. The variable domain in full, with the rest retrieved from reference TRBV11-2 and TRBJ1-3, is EAGVAQSPRYKIIEKRQSVAFWCNPISGHATLYWYQQILGQGPKLLIQFQNNGVVDDSQLPKDRFSAERLKGVDSTLKIQPAKLEDSAVYLCASSSRGAGNTIYFGEGSWLTVV.

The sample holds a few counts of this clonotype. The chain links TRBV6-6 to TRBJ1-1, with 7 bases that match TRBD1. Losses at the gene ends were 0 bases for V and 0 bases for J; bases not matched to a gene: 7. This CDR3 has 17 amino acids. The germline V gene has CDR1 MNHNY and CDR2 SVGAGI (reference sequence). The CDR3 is CASSYSRDSGVNTEAFF. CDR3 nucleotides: TGTGCCAGCAGTTACTCCCGGGACAGTGGGGTGAACACTGAAGCTTTCTTT.

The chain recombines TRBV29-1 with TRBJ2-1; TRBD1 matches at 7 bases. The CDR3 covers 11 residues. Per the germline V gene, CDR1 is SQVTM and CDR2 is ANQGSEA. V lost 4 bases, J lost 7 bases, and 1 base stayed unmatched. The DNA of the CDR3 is TGCAGCGTTGGCAGGGGGAATGAGCAGTTCTTC. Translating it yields CSVGRGNEQFF.

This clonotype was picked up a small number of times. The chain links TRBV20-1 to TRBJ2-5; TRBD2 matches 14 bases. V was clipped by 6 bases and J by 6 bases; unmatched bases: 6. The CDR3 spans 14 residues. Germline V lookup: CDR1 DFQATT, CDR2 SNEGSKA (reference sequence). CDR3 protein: CSASGTSGSKTQYF. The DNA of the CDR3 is TGCAGTGCCAGTGGGACTAGCGGGAGCAAGACCCAGTACTTC.

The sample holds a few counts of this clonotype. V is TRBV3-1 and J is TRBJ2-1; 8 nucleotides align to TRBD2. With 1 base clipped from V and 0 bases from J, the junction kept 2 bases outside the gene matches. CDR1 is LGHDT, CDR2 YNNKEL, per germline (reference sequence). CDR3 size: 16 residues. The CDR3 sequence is CASSQGLATSYNEQFF. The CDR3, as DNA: TGTGCCAGCAGCCAAGGACTAGCGACCTCCTACAATGAGCAGTTCTTC.

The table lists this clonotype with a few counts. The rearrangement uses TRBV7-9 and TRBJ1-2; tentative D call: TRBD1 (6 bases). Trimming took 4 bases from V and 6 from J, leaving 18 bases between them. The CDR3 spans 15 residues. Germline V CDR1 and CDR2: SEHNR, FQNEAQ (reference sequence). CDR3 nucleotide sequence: TGTGCCAGCAGCTCTGTGGGGGGCTCGCCGGATGGCTACACCTTC. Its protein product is CASSSVGGSPDGYTF.

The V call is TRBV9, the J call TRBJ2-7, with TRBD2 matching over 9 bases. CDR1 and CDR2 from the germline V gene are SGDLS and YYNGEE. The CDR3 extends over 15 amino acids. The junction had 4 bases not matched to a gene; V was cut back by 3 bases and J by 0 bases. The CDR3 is CASSATSGPSYEQYF. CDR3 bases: TGTGCCAGCAGCGCTACTAGCGGGCCCTCCTACGAGCAGTACTTC.

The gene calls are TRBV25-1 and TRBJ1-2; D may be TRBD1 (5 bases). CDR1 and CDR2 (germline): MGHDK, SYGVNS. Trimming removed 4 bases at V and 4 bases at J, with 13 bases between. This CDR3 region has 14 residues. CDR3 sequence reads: CASSARSGGYGYTF. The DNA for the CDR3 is TGTGCCAGCAGTGCCCGATCTGGGGGCTATGGCTACACCTTC.

CDR3 DNA sequence: TGTGCCAGCAGCCCCGGGACTAGCGGGAGGCAAGAGACCCAGTACTTC. Translating gives CASSPGTSGRQETQYF. V is TRBV12-3 or TRBV12-4 and J is TRBJ2-5; TRBD2 aligns across 15 bases. CDR3 length equals 16 residues. Unmatched junction bases numbered 4, after V lost 6 bases and J lost 2 bases.

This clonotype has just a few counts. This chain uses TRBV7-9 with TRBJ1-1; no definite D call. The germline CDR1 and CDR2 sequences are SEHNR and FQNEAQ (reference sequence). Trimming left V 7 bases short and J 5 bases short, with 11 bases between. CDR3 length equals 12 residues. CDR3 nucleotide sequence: TGTGCCAGCACCGGATTAGGGACTGAAGCTTTCTTT. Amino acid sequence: CASTGLGTEAFF.

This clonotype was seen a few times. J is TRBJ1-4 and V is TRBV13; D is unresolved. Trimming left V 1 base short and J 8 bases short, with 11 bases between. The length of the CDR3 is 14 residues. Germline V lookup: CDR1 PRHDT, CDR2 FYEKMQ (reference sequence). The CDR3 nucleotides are TGTGCCAGCAGCTTAGTCGTAGAGGGCGAAAAACTGTTTTTT. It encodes CASSLVVEGEKLFF.

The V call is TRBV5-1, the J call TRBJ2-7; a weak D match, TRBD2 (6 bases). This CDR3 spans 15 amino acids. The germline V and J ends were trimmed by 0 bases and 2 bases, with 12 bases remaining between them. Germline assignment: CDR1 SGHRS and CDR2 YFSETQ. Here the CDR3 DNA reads TGCGCCAGCAGCTTGGATGCGGGACGGACCTACGAGCAGTACTTC. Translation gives CASSLDAGRTYEQYF.

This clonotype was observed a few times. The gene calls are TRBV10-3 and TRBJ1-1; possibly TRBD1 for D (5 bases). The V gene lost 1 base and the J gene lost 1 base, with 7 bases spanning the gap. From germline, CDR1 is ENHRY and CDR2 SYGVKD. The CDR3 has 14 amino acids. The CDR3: CAISEFGGNTEAFF. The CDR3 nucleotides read TGTGCCATCAGTGAGTTTGGGGGGAACACTGAAGCTTTCTTT.

The CDR3 DNA sequence: TGCAGTGCTAGAGGGCCCGCCGGCGAGCAGTACTTC. Its protein is CSARGPAGEQYF. This chain uses TRBV20-1 with TRBJ2-7; D uncertain. V shed 1 base and J shed 6 bases, with 10 bases lying between them. Germline V lookup: CDR1 DFQATT, CDR2 SNEGSKA (reference sequence). The CDR3 spans 12 residues.

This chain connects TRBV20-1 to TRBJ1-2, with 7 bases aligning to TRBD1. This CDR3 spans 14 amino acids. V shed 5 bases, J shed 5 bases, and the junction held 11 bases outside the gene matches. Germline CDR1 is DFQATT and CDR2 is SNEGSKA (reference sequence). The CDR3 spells CSALQGGYRYGYTF. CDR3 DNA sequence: TGCAGTGCTCTTCAGGGGGGTTACCGATATGGCTACACCTTC.

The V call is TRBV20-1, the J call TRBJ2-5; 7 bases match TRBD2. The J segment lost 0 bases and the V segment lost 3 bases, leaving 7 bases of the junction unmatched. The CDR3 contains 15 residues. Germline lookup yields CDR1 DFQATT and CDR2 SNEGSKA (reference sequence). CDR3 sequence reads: CSARASGEYQETQYF. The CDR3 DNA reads TGCAGTGCTAGGGCTAGCGGAGAGTACCAAGAGACCCAGTACTTC.

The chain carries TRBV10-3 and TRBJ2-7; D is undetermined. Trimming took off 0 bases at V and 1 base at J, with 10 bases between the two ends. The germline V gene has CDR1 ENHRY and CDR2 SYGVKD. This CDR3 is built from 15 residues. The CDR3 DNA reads TGTGCCATCAGTGAGTCGGAAGGGATATCCTACGAGCAGTACTTC. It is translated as CAISESEGISYEQYF.

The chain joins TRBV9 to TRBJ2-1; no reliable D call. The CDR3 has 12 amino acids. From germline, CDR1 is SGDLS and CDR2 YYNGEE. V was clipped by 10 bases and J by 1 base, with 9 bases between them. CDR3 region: CARLRSYNEQFF. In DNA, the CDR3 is TGTGCCCGCCTAAGATCCTACAATGAGCAGTTCTTC.

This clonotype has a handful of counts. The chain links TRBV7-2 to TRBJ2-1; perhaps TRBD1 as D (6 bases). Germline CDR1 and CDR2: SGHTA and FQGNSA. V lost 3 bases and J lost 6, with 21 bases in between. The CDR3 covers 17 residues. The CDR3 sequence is CASSFPFSYREGNEQFF. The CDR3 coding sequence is TGTGCCAGCAGCTTCCCTTTCTCGTACAGGGAAGGCAATGAGCAGTTCTTC.

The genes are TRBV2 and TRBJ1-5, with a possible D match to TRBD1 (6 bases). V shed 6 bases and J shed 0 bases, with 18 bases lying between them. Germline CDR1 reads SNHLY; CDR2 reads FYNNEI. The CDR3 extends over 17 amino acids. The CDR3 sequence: CASSPLGGLNSNQPQHF. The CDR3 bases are TGTGCCAGCAGCCCCCTAGGGGGGCTAAATAGCAATCAGCCCCAGCATTTT.

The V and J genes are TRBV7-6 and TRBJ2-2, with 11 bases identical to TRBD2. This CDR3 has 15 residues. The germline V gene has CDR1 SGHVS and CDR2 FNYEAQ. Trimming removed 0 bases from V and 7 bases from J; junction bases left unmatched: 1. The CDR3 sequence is CASSLAGTSGGELFF. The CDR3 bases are TGTGCCAGCAGCTTAGCCGGGACTAGCGGCGGGGAGCTGTTTTTT.

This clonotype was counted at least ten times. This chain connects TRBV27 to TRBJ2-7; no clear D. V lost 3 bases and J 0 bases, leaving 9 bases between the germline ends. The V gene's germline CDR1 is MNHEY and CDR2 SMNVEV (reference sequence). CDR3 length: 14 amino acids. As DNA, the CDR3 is TGTGCCAGCAGTTTCGGCGGTTTCTCCTACGAGCAGTACTTC. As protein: CASSFGGFSYEQYF.

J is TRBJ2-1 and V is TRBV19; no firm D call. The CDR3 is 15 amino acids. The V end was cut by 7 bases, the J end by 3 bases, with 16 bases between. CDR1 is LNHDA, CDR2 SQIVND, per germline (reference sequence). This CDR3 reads CASTIEATDYNEQFF. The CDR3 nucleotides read TGTGCCAGTACCATTGAGGCTACTGACTACAATGAGCAGTTCTTC.